A selection of T cell receptor beta chains follows, all from one sample in a study of cytomegalovirus exposure and HLA in healthy donors. The method was immunoSEQ multiplex PCR; TCRdb's version includes in-frame clones alone and lacks a portion of them. The data show fewer than 200,000 clones, with roughly four fifths seen just once and about 2.2% held by the top ten. The sequenced material came from PBMCs. Every receptor here comes from a young woman in good health and CMV-seronegative. The CDR3 runs from the conserved cysteine through the conserved F or W. D genes are given only for firm matches. A row's size may be missing; if present it is once, few, many or a size class.

d_gene,abundance,j_gene,v_gene,CDR3nt,CDR3aa
TRBD1,once,TRBJ2-1,TRBV2,TGTGCCAGCAGTGAATCACTCAGGGACAGGGGCTGGTACGAGAATGAGCAGTTCTTC,CASSESLRDRGWYENEQFF
-,-,TRBJ1-2,TRBV28,TGTGCCAGCAGTTCATCGGGGGGTAGGGTAGATGGCTACACCTTC,CASSSSGGRVDGYTF
-,-,TRBJ2-6,TRBV18,TGTGCCAGCTCACCACCCGAGAGTGTTTCTGGGGCCAACGGCCTGACTTTC,CASSPPESVSGANGLTF
-,-,TRBJ2-1,TRBV28,TGTGCCAGCAGTTTACAAGGGAGAGAGTTCTTC,CASSLQGREFF
-,-,TRBJ2-7,TRBV19,TGTGCCAGAGGTGGGACAAAAGGGGACGGCCCACACGAGCAGTACTTC,CARGGTKGDGPHEQYF
TRBD2,-,TRBJ2-7,TRBV2,TGTGCCAGCAGTGAAGCGACACACGTGAAGGGACTAGCGGGAGACTACGAGCAGTACTTC,CASSEATHVKGLAGDYEQYF
TRBD2,-,TRBJ2-3,TRBV7-2,TGTGCCAGCAGCTTAGGGGGACTAGCCGCCACAGATACGCAGTATTTT,CASSLGGLAATDTQYF
-,-,TRBJ2-1,TRBV7-2,TGTGCCAGCAGCTTAGATCTATTGCGGGCAAATGAGCAGTTCTTC,CASSLDLLRANEQFF
-,-,TRBJ1-3,TRBV28,TGTGCCAGCAGTTTACGCAGACTTAGCTCTGGAAACACCATATATTTT,CASSLRRLSSGNTIYF
TRBD2,few,TRBJ2-3,TRBV4-2,TGTGCCAGCAGCCAAGAAAGGGAGCGGGGGGGCATCACAGATACGCAGTATTTT,CASSQERERGGITDTQYF
-,-,TRBJ2-6,TRBV5-1,TGCGCCAGCAGCTTGATGGGCAGCCAGAGCTCTGGGGCCAACGTCCTGACTTTC,CASSLMGSQSSGANVLTF
-,-,TRBJ2-7,TRBV7-2,TGTGCCAGCAGCTTAGACCCCAGCTCCTACGAGCAGTACTTC,CASSLDPSSYEQYF
TRBD1,-,TRBJ2-7,TRBV27,TGTGCCAGCAGTTTGAAGGGGGCGTTTTACGAGCAGTACTTC,CASSLKGAFYEQYF
TRBD2,-,TRBJ2-4,TRBV19,TGTGCCAGTAGTCCCGGACTAGCGGGAGACATTCAGTACTTC,CASSPGLAGDIQYF
TRBD2,once,TRBJ2-3,TRBV7-6,TGTGCCAGCAGCTCCGGGGGGGGCACAGATACGCAGTATTTT,CASSSGGGTDTQYF
-,-,TRBJ1-2,TRBV11-2,TGTGCCAGCAGCTTAGATGATCGGGTTATTGGCTATGGCTACACCTTC,CASSLDDRVIGYGYTF
TRBD1,-,TRBJ2-1,TRBV27,TGTGCCAGCAGGCCGGGACAGGGCTACAATGAGCAGTTCTTC,CASRPGQGYNEQFF
-,-,TRBJ2-1,TRBV6-4,TGTGCCAGCAGCAGGACTGTCCGGGATGAGCAGTTCTTC,CASSRTVRDEQFF
TRBD1,-,TRBJ2-2,TRBV6-5,TGTGCCAGCAGGGGCGGACAGGGGTACACCGGGGAGCTGTTTTTT,CASRGGQGYTGELFF
-,-,TRBJ1-1,TRBV27,TGTGCCAGCATTTTTTCACCAGGGGCCACTGAAGCTTTCTTT,CASIFSPGATEAFF
TRBD1,-,TRBJ2-7,TRBV15,TGTGCCACCAGCCGGACCGGGACAGGGAACTACGAGCAGTACTTC,CATSRTGTGNYEQYF
-,-,TRBJ2-7,TRBV28,TGTGCCAGCAGCCGAAGGGGGACACCGGGTTCCTACGAGCAGTACTTC,CASSRRGTPGSYEQYF
-,-,TRBJ2-7,TRBV5-1,TGCGCCAGCAGCTTGGATGCAGGCAGGCACGAGCAGTACTTC,CASSLDAGRHEQYF
-,-,TRBJ1-2,TRBV23-1,TGCGCCAGCAGTCAATCAGCAGGATCCAACTTGTGGGGCTACACCTTC,CASSQSAGSNLWGYTF
-,-,TRBJ2-2,TRBV4-3,TGCGCCAGCAGCCAAGATCCAGTCACCGGGGAGCTGTTTTTT,CASSQDPVTGELFF
-,-,TRBJ2-5,TRBV7-9,TGTGCCAGCAGCTTAGATGCTCGGGAGACCCAGTACTTC,CASSLDARETQYF
-,-,TRBJ2-3,TRBV29-1,TGCAGCGTTGTAGGAGGAATGAGAGATACGCAGTATTTT,CSVVGGMRDTQYF
TRBD1,-,TRBJ1-2,TRBV6-5,TGTGCCAGCAGTTCCCTGACAGGGGGCTATGGCTACACCTTC,CASSSLTGGYGYTF
-,-,TRBJ1-3,TRBV28,TGTGCCAGCAGTTCCCTTTCTGTCTCTGGAAACACCATATATTTT,CASSSLSVSGNTIYF
TRBD1,-,TRBJ1-2,TRBV5-1,TGCGCCAGCAGCCCGTGGACAGGGGCCTCCTATGGCTACACCTTC,CASSPWTGASYGYTF
TRBD2,few,TRBJ2-2,TRBV5-1,TGCGCCAGCAGCCGAGCGGGCGGGGGAGACACCGGGGAGCTGTTTTTT,CASSRAGGGDTGELFF
TRBD1,-,TRBJ2-5,TRBV6-5,TGTGCCCGCGACAGGGGAAAGACCCAGTACTTC,CARDRGKTQYF
TRBD1,-,TRBJ2-7,TRBV9,TGTGCCAGCAGCGTAGATGGGACAGGGAGTCGTTCCTACGAGCAGTACTTC,CASSVDGTGSRSYEQYF
TRBD1,-,TRBJ2-4,TRBV7-9,TGTGCCAGCAGCTGGGGGACAGGGTCAACCAAAAACAGTCAGTACTTC,CASSWGTGSTKNSQYF
-,once,TRBJ2-6,TRBV4-3,TGCGCCAGCAGCCAACAAATAGCAGTCGGGGCCAACGTCCTGACTTTC,CASSQQIAVGANVLTF
-,-,TRBJ1-5,TRBV14,TGTGCCAGCAGCCAGGGGGGAGATCAGCCCCAGCATTTT,CASSQGGDQPQHF
TRBD1,-,TRBJ1-6,TRBV28,TGTGCCAGCAGTTTATTAGTCGGTGAGGACAGGAGCTCCTATAATTCACCCCTCCACTTT,CASSLLVGEDRSSYNSPLHF
-,-,TRBJ2-3,TRBV5-1,TGCGCCAGCAGCTTAAGTTCGGTCGATACGCAGTATTTT,CASSLSSVDTQYF
-,-,TRBJ2-3,TRBV7-2,TGTGCCAGCAGCTTAAGCTGGTCCGATACGCAGTATTTT,CASSLSWSDTQYF
-,-,TRBJ1-4,TRBV19,TGTGCCAGTAGTATAGTACGGGGGACTAATGAAAAACTGTTTTTT,CASSIVRGTNEKLFF
TRBD2,-,TRBJ2-7,TRBV5-1,TGCGCCAGCAGCTTGGAAGGGACTAGCGGAACCTACGAGCAGTACTTC,CASSLEGTSGTYEQYF
-,-,TRBJ2-3,TRBV9,TGTGCCAGCAGCGTATGGGCGGGCGGGCGGACAGATACGCAGTATTTT,CASSVWAGGRTDTQYF
-,-,TRBJ2-2,TRBV18,TGTGCCAGCTCACACTCTGACAGGTCGACCGGGGAGCTGTTTTTT,CASSHSDRSTGELFF
TRBD1,-,TRBJ2-2,TRBV4-3,TGCGCCAGCAGCCCATCCTTGAGGGACAGAGTGAACACCGGGGAGCTGTTTTTT,CASSPSLRDRVNTGELFF
-,once,TRBJ2-7,TRBV15,TGTGCCACCAGCAGAGCCCCCGTGGCCTCCTACGAGCAGTACTTC,CATSRAPVASYEQYF
TRBD1,-,TRBJ2-4,TRBV5-6,TGTGCCAGCAGCTTTGGGACAGGGAACAGTCAGTACTTC,CASSFGTGNSQYF
TRBD1,-,TRBJ2-7,TRBV7-3,TGTGCCAGCAGCGAGGACAGGGGGCTAGTCCACGAGCAGTACTTC,CASSEDRGLVHEQYF